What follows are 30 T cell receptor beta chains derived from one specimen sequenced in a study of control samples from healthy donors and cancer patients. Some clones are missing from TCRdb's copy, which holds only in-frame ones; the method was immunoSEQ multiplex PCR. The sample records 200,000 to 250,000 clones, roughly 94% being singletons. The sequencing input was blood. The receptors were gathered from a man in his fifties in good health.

The CDR3 nucleotides are TGTGCCAGCAGCTTAACGGCCCCTTACGAGCAGTACGTC. It encodes CASSLTAPYEQYV. The rearrangement joins TRBV11-2 to TRBJ2-7, with D unclear. The CDR3 runs 13 residues. Germline V CDR1 and CDR2: SGHAT, FQNNGV. Trimming stripped 2 bases from V and 4 bases from J, with 9 bases between.

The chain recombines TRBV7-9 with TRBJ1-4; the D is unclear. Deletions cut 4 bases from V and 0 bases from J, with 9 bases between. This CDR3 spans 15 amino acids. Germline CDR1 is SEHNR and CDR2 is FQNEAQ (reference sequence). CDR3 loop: CASSSRATTNEKLFF. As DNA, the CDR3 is TGTGCCAGCAGCTCTCGGGCTACAACTAATGAAAAACTGTTTTTT.

DNA for the CDR3: TGTGCCAGCAGCGAATCGACAGGGCCCAAAAACATTCAGTACTTC. The encoded protein is CASSESTGPKNIQYF. This chain uses TRBV7-3 with TRBJ2-4; 7 bases fit TRBD1. This CDR3 has 15 residues. Germline V gene lookup returns CDR1 SGHTA and CDR2 FQGTGA. V dropped 5 bases and J dropped 2; count of bases not matched to a gene: 6. The entire variable domain, with the rest obtained from reference TRBV7-3 and TRBJ2-4, is as follows: GAGVSQTPSNKVTEKGKYVELRCDPISGHTALYWYRQSLGQGPEFLIYFQGTGAADDSGLPNDRFFAVRPEGSVSTLKIQRTERGDSAVYLCASSESTGPKNIQYFGAGTRLSVL.

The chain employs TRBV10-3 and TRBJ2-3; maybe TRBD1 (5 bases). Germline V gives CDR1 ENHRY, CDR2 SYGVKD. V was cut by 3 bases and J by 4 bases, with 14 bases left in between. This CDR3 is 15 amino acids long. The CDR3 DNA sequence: TGTGCCATCAGTGAACAGGTCAAAGGAGCAGATACGCAGTATTTT. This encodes CAISEQVKGADTQYF.

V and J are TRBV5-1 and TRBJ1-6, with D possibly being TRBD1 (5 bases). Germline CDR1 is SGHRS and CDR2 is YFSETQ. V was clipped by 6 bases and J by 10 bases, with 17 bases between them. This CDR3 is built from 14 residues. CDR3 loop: CASKEGGEGSPLHF. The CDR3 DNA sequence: TGCGCCAGCAAAGAGGGAGGGGAAGGCTCACCCCTCCACTTT.

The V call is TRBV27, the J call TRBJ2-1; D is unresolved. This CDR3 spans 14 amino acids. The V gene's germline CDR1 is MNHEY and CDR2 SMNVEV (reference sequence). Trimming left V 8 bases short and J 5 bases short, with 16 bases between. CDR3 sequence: CASGILGPHNEQFF. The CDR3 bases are TGTGCCAGCGGCATCCTAGGACCCCACAATGAGCAGTTCTTC.

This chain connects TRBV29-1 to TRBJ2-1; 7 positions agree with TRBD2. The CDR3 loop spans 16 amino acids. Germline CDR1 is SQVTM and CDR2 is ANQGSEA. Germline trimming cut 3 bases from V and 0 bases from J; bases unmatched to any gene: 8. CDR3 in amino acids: CSVEIQRGSSYNEQFF. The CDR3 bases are TGCAGCGTTGAGATTCAGCGGGGTAGCTCCTACAATGAGCAGTTCTTC.

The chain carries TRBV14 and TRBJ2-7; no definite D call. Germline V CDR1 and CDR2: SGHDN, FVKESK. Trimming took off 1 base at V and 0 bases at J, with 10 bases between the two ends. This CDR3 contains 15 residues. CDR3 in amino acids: CASSQAGASSYEQYV. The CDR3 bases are TGTGCCAGCAGCCAAGCGGGCGCAAGCTCCTACGAGCAGTACGTC.

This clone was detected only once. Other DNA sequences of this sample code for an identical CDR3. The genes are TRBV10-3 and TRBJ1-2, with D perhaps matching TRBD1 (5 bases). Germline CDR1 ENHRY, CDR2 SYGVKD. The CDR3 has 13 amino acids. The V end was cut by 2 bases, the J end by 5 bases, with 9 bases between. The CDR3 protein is CAISEEGVYGYTF. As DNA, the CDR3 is TGTGCCATCAGTGAGGAAGGGGTTTATGGCTACACCTTC.

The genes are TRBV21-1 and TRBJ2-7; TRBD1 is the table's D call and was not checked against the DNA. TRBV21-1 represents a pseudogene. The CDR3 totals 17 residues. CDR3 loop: CASSTRTGRLGSYEQYF. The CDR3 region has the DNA TGTGCCAGCAGCACCCGGACAGGGAGGTTGGGCTCCTACGAGCAGTACTTC.

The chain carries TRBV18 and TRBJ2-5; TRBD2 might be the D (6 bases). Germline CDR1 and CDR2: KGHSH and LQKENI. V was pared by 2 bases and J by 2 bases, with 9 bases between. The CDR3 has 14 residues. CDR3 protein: CASSPVAGQETQYF. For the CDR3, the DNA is TGTGCCAGCTCACCAGTCGCGGGGCAAGAGACCCAGTACTTC.

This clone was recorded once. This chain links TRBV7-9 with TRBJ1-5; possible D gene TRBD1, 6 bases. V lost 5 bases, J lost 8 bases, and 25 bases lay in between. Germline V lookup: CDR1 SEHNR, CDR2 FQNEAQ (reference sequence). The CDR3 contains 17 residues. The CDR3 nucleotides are TGTGCCAGCAGCCAATCCCGCTCTGGACAGTCATGGGAGCCCCAGCATTTT. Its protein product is CASSQSRSGQSWEPQHF. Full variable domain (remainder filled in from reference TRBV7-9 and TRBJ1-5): DTGVSQNPRHKITKRGQNVTFRCDPISEHNRLYWYRQTLGQGPEFLTYFQNEAQLEKSRLLSDRFSAERPKGSFSTLEIQRTEQGDSAMYLCASSQSRSGQSWEPQHFGDGTRLSIL.

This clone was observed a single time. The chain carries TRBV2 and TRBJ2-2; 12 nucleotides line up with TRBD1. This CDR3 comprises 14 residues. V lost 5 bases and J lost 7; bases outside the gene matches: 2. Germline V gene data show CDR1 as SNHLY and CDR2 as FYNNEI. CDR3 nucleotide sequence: TGTGCCAGCAGTTGGGACAGGGGGCGCGGGGAGCTGTTTTTT. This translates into CASSWDRGRGELFF.

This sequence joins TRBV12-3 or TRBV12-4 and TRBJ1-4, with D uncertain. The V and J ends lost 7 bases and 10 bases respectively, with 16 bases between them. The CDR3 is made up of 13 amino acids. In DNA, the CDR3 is TGTGCCAGCACCACTATAGTCCGCGGAAAACTGTTTTTT. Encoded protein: CASTTIVRGKLFF.

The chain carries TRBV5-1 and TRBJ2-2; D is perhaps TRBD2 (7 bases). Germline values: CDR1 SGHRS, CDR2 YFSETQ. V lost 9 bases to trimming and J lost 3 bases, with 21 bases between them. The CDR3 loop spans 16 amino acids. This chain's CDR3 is CATGRGGTSDTGELFF. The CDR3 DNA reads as TGCGCCACCGGAAGGGGGGGAACGTCGGACACCGGGGAGCTGTTTTTT.

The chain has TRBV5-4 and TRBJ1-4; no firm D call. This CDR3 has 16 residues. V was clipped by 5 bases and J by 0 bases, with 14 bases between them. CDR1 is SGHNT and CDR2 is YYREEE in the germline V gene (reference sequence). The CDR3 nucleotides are TGTGCCAGCAGGACGTGGGGTCTATCAACTAATGAAAAACTGTTTTTT. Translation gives CASRTWGLSTNEKLFF. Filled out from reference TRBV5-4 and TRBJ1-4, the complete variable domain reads ETGVTQSPTHLIKTRGQQVTLRCSSQSGHNTVSWYQQALGQGPQFIFQYYREEENGRGNFPPRFSGLQFPNYSSELNVNALELDDSALYLCASRTWGLSTNEKLFFGSGTQLSVL.

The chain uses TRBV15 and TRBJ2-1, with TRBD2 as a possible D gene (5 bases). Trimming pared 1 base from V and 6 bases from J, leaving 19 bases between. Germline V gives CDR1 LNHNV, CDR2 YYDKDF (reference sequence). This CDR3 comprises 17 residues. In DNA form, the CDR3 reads TGTGCCACCAGCAGAGTGAGGGCCGAGCGACCGTCCAATGAGCAGTTCTTC. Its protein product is CATSRVRAERPSNEQFF.

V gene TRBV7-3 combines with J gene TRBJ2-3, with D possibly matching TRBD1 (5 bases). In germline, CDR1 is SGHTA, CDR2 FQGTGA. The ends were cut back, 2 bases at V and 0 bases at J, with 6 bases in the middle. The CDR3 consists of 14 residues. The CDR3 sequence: CASSLWGSTDTQYF. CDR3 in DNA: TGTGCCAGCAGCTTATGGGGCAGCACAGATACGCAGTATTTT.

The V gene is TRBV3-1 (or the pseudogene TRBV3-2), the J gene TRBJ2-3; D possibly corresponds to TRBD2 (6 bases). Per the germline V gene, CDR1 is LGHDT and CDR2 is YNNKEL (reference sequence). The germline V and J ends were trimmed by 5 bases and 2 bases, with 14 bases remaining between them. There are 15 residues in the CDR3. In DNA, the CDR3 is TGTGCCAGCAGCTTAATTGGACTACCCACAGATACGCAGTATTTT. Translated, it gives CASSLIGLPTDTQYF.

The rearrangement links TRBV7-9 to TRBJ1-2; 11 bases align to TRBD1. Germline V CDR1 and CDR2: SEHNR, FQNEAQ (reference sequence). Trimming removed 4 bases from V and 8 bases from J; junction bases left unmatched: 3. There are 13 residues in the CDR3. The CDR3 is CASSSGQGEGYTF. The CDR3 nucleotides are TGTGCCAGCAGCTCGGGACAGGGGGAGGGCTACACCTTC.

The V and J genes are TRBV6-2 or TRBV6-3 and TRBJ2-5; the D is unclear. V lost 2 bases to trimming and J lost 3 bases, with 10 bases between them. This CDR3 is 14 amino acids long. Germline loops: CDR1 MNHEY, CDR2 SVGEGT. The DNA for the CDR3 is TGTGCCAGCAGTTACATCCCCTTTGAAGAGACCCAGTACTTC. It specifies CASSYIPFEETQYF.

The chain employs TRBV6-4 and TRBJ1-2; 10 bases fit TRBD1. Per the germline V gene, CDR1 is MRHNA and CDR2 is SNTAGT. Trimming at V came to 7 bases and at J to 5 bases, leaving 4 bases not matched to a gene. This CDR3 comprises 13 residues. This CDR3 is CASTPGQGYGYTF. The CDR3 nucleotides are TGTGCCAGCACCCCGGGACAGGGGTATGGCTACACCTTC.

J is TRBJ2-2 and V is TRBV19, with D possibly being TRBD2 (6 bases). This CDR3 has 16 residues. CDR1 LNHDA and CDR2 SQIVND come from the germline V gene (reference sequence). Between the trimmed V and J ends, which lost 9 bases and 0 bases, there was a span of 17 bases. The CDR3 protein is CASRRGGFANTGELFF. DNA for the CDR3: TGTGCCAGCCGGCGGGGAGGCTTCGCGAACACCGGGGAGCTGTTTTTT.

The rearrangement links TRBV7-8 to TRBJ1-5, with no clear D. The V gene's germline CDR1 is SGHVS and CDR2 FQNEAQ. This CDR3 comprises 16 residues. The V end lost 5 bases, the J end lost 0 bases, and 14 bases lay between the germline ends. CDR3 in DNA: TGTGCCAGCAGCAGCGGTTGGGGAAGTAGCAATCAGCCCCAGCATTTT. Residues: CASSSGWGSSNQPQHF.

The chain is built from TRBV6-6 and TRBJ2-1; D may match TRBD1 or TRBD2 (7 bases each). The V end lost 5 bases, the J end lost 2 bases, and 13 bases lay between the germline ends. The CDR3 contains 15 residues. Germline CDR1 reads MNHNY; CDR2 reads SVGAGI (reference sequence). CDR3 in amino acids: CASSNQGGPYNEQFF. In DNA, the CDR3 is TGTGCCAGCAGTAACCAGGGGGGGCCCTACAATGAGCAGTTCTTC.

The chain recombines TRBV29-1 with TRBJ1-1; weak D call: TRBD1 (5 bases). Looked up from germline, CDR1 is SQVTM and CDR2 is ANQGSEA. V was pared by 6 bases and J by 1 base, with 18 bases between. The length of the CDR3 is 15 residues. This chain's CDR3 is CSVSQGFLRNTEAFF. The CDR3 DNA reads TGCAGCGTGAGCCAGGGTTTTTTGCGGAACACTGAAGCTTTCTTT.

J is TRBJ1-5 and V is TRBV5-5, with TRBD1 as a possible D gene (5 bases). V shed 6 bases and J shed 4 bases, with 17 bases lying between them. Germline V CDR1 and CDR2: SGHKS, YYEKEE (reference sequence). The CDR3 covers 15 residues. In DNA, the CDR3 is TGTGCCAGCAAGAGATTAGACGGGGGTAATCAGCCCCAGCATTTT. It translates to CASKRLDGGNQPQHF.

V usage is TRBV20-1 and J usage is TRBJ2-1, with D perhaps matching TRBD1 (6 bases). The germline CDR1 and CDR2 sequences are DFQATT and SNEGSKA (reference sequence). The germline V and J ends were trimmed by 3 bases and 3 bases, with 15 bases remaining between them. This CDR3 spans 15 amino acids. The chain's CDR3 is CSASGDTQNYNEQFF. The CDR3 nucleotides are TGCAGTGCTAGTGGGGACACCCAAAACTACAATGAGCAGTTCTTC.

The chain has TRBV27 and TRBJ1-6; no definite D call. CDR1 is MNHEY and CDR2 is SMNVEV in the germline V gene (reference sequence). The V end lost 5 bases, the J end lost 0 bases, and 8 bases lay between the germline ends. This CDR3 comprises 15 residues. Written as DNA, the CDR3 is TGTGCCAGCAGTCCGCTCCGCTCCTATAATTCACCCCTCCACTTT. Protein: CASSPLRSYNSPLHF.

The CDR3 DNA reads TGTGCCAGCAGCTCTACTGACTTAGGGCGGAACACTGAAGCTTTCTTT. Its translation: CASSSTDLGRNTEAFF. The V call is TRBV7-9, the J call TRBJ1-1; no clear D gene. Germline CDR1 and CDR2: SEHNR and FQNEAQ (reference sequence). This CDR3 comprises 16 residues. V was trimmed by 4 bases and J by 1 base, leaving 16 bases between them.